The 2 T cell receptor beta chains presented below share a single source sample, sequenced in a study of blood T cell repertoires in COVID-19. Generated by immunoSEQ multiplex PCR, the TCRdb table keeps only in-frame clones and is missing some. Among a few hundred thousand clones listed, 65% to 85% were seen once. Sequenced input: PBMCs or T cells enriched from blood (not recorded which). These receptors were obtained from a man in his fifties or sixties who had recovered from COVID-19.

The chain carries TRBV6-5 and TRBJ2-1; 7 nucleotides line up with TRBD2. Losses at the gene ends were 0 bases for V and 10 bases for J; bases not matched to a gene: 9. Germline assignment: CDR1 MNHEY and CDR2 SVGAGI. The CDR3 is 15 amino acids. CDR3 residues: CASSYSRDYSREQFF. CDR3 sequence (DNA): TGTGCCAGCAGTTACTCGAGGGACTATTCGAGAGAGCAGTTCTTC.

V is TRBV18 and J is TRBJ2-5, with 11 nucleotides matching TRBD2. With V trimmed by 2 bases and J by 5 bases, 7 bases remained unmatched. Germline V gene sequence: CDR1 KGHSH, CDR2 LQKENI. The CDR3 runs to 16 residues. The CDR3 DNA is TGTGCCAGCTCACCAATTAGCGGGGGGGCCATGGAGACCCAGTACTTC. Protein sequence: CASSPISGGAMETQYF.